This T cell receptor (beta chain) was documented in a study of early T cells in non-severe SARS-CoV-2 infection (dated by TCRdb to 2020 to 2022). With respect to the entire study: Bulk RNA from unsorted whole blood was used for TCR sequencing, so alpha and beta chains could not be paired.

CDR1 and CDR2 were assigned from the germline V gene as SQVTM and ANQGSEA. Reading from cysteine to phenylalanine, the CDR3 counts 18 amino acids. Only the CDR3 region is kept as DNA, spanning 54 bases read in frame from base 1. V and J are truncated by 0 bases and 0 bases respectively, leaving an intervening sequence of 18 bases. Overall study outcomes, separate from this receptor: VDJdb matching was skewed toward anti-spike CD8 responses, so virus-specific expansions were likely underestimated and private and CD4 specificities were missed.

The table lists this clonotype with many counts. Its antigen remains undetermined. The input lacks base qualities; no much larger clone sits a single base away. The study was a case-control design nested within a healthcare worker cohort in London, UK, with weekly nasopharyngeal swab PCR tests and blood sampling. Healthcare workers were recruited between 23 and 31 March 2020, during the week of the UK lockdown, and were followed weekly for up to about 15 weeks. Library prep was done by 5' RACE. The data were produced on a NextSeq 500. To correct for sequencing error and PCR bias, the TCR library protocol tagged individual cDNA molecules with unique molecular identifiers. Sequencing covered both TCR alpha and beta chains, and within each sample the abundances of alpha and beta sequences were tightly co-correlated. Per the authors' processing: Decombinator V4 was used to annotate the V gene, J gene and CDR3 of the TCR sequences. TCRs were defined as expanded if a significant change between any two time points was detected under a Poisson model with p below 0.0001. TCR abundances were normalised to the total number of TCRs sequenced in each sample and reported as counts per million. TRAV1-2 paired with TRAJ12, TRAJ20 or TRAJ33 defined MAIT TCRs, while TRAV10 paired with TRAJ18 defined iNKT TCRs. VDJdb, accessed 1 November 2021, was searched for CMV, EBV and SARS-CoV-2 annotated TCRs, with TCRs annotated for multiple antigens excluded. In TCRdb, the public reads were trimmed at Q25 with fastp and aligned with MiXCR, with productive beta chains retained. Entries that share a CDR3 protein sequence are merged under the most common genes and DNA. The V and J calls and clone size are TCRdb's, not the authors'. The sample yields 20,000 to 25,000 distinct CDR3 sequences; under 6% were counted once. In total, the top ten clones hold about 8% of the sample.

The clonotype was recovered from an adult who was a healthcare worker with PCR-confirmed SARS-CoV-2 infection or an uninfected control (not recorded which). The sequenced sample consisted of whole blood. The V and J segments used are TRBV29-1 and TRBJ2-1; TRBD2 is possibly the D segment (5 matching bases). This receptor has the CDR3 CSVEDIHERSISYNEQFF. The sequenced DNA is TGCAGCGTTGAAGATATTCACGAGCGGTCGATCTCCTACAATGAGCAGTTCTTC.